The 19 T cell receptor beta chains below come from one sample, sequenced in a study of blood T cells in healthy people across ages. The use of a sample-barcoded 5' primer and a J-beta primer mix characterized a second PCR of roughly 6 to 11 cycles. TCRdb re-derived calls from the 5' RACE reads in MiXCR, one entry per CDR3 protein. The repertoire consists of more than 600,000 distinct CDR3 sequences, with 25% occurring once and the leading ten covering around 9.2%. These same records also appear under a second study, on T cells of mothers and their children.

Material: blood. The receptors come from a boy younger than 18 in good health.

The DNA of the CDR3 is TGTGCCAGCAGTTTAGGGGACAGCTTCACAGATACGCAGTATTTT. Translating it yields CASSLGDSFTDTQYF. The J gene is TRBJ2-3, the V gene TRBV27; 7 bases are a match to TRBD1. The germline V gene has CDR1 MNHEY and CDR2 SMNVEV (reference sequence). The length of the CDR3 is 15 residues. J gave up 2 bases and V 2 bases, and 4 bases lay outside the gene matches.

This clonotype has only a few counts. The J gene is TRBJ2-5, the V gene TRBV12-3 or TRBV12-4, with 10 bases lining up with TRBD1. Trimming took 5 bases from V and 4 from J; bases not matched to a gene: 7. This CDR3 comprises 15 residues. CDR3 DNA sequence: TGTGCCAGCAGTCCACGGACAGGGGGTATAGAGACCCAGTACTTC. Residues: CASSPRTGGIETQYF.

This chain uses TRBV20-1 with TRBJ2-7; D is undetermined. The germline V gene has CDR1 DFQATT and CDR2 SNEGSKA (reference sequence). The CDR3 totals 16 residues. Trimming left V 3 bases short and J 1 base short, with 19 bases between. CDR3 sequence reads: CSASELRPIPSYEQYF. In nucleotides, the CDR3 is TGCAGTGCTAGTGAGTTACGTCCCATCCCTTCCTACGAGCAGTACTTC.

The sample holds a few counts of this clonotype. The chain uses TRBV28 and TRBJ2-7; tentatively, D is TRBD1 or TRBD2 (6 bases each). V lost 8 bases to trimming and J lost 2 bases, with 16 bases between them. Germline V gene sequence: CDR1 MDHEN, CDR2 SYDVKM. CDR3 length: 14 amino acids. Written as DNA, the CDR3 is TGTGCCAGCTTTTCCCCCGGGGGCACCTACGAGCAGTACTTC. This translates into CASFSPGGTYEQYF.

The table lists this clonotype with a few counts. This chain links TRBV18 with TRBJ2-3, with no clear D. Germline V gene lookup returns CDR1 KGHSH and CDR2 LQKENI. V lost 0 bases and J lost 6, with 7 bases in between. CDR3 length: 13 residues. Written as DNA, the CDR3 is TGTGCCAGCTCACCACCTACACAGGATACGCAGTATTTT. Translation gives CASSPPTQDTQYF.

This clonotype was counted a few times. The CDR3 DNA reads TGTGCCAGCAGTGGAAGAGCGGGCCACTCCTACGAGCAGTACTTC. Amino acids: CASSGRAGHSYEQYF. The gene calls are TRBV6-1 and TRBJ2-7, with D possibly matching TRBD2 (6 bases). Trimming left V 4 bases short and J 0 bases short, with 13 bases between. This CDR3 spans 15 amino acids. Germline CDR1 is MNHNS and CDR2 is SASEGT.

To note about this clonotype: It may be a read error: a sequence one base away is much more abundant. The chain combines TRBV9 with TRBJ2-2; D remains ambiguous. Germline CDR1 and CDR2: SGDLS and YYNGEE. CDR3 size: 12 residues. The CDR3: CAGSVEEGELFF. In DNA form, the CDR3 reads TGTGCCGGCAGCGTAGAAGAGGGGGAGCTGTTTTTT.

This chain links TRBV27 with TRBJ1-4, with 7 bases identical to TRBD1. This CDR3 spans 14 amino acids. V lost 6 bases to trimming and J lost 4 bases; unmatched junction nucleotides: 5. CDR1 and CDR2 from the germline V gene are MNHEY and SMNVEV (reference sequence). CDR3 bases: TGTGCCAGCAGCCCGGGACAGAATAATGAAAAACTGTTTTTT. Translated, it gives CASSPGQNNEKLFF.

There are a few counts of this clonotype. The DNA of the CDR3 is TGCAGCGTCCGCCGGGACTCCTCCTACGAGCAGTACTTC. Amino acids: CSVRRDSSYEQYF. The V and J genes are TRBV29-1 and TRBJ2-7; D possibly corresponds to TRBD2 (6 bases). The CDR3 extends over 13 amino acids. Trimming pared 6 bases from V and 0 bases from J, leaving 12 bases between. CDR1 is SQVTM and CDR2 is ANQGSEA in the germline V gene.

The CDR3 DNA reads as TGCAGTGCTAGCTTGAGGGCCGCCTACGAGCAGTACTTC. Amino acids: CSASLRAAYEQYF. The genes are TRBV20-1 and TRBJ2-7, with a tentative D call TRBD2 (5 bases). The CDR3 has 13 residues. Germline lookup yields CDR1 DFQATT and CDR2 SNEGSKA (reference sequence). V lost 3 bases and J lost 2, with 11 bases in between.

This clonotype was detected only a few times. The genes are TRBV7-2 and TRBJ2-5; D might be TRBD2 (5 bases). Judging by the DNA end, TRBJ2-1 fits better; the J call may be wrong. From germline, CDR1 is SGHTA and CDR2 FQGNSA. The CDR3 consists of 12 residues. The DNA for the CDR3 is TGTGCCAGCAGCTTAGGGGCAGCGGACCAGTTCTTC. Translating gives CASSLGAADQFF.

The chain carries TRBV7-8 and TRBJ2-1, with D perhaps matching TRBD1 or TRBD2 (6 bases each). The end of the DNA fits TRBJ2-7 better, so the J call may be wrong. The CDR3 extends over 14 amino acids. Germline CDR1 SGHVS, CDR2 FQNEAQ. CDR3 nucleotide sequence: TGTGCCAGCAGCCCTGAGGGGGGTCTCTACGAGCAGTACTTC. This codes for CASSPEGGLYEQYF.

V usage is TRBV5-1 and J usage is TRBJ2-5; D might be TRBD2 (5 bases). The J call could be wrong; TRBJ2-1 is a better fit for the DNA end. The CDR3 loop spans 14 amino acids. CDR1 and CDR2 from the germline V gene are SGHRS and YFSETQ. In nucleotides, the CDR3 is TGCGCCAGCAGCTCCGGGGTGGGTCCCAATGAGCAGTTCTTC. Its translation: CASSSGVGPNEQFF.

Only a few counts were recorded for this clonotype. The chain links TRBV6-5 to TRBJ2-5, with a tentative D call TRBD1 (6 bases). The better agreement between TRBJ2-7 and the DNA end casts doubt on the J call. Germline CDR1 reads MNHEY; CDR2 reads SVGAGI. The CDR3 loop spans 17 amino acids. CDR3 loop: CASSYSGSVGATYEQYF. The CDR3 nucleotides read TGTGCCAGCAGTTACTCTGGTAGTGTGGGGGCCACCTACGAGCAGTACTTC.

The chain has TRBV28 and TRBJ2-2; TRBD2 matches 8 bases. This CDR3 contains 18 residues. The trim removed 2 bases at V and 6 bases at J, leaving 14 bases unmatched. Germline V gives CDR1 MDHEN, CDR2 SYDVKM. CDR3 region: CASSLILVGTSSAGELFF. CDR3 nucleotides: TGTGCCAGCAGTTTAATCCTCGTGGGGACTAGTTCCGCCGGGGAGCTGTTTTTT.

This clonotype was picked up a small number of times. The chain recombines TRBV10-3 with TRBJ2-1; possible D gene TRBD1, 6 bases. V was clipped by 6 bases and J by 7 bases, with 16 bases between them. This CDR3 is built from 14 residues. From germline, CDR1 is ENHRY and CDR2 SYGVKD. CDR3 in amino acids: CAIRRTEGSNEQFF. The CDR3 nucleotides are TGTGCCATCAGGAGGACAGAGGGGTCGAATGAGCAGTTCTTC.

The V call is TRBV29-1, the J call TRBJ2-7, with D perhaps TRBD1 (6 bases). V lost 5 bases to trimming and J lost 0 bases, with 14 bases between them. Germline-derived CDR1 and CDR2 are SQVTM and ANQGSEA. The CDR3 covers 14 residues. CDR3 coding DNA: TGCAGCGTTAACGCAGGGGCGAGCTCCTACGAGCAGTACTTC. Its translation is CSVNAGASSYEQYF.

The chain has TRBV20-1 and TRBJ2-3, with D perhaps matching TRBD1 (5 bases). This CDR3 has 11 amino acids. V was clipped by 7 bases and J by 6 bases, with 11 bases between them. Germline assignment: CDR1 DFQATT and CDR2 SNEGSKA (reference sequence). CDR3 nucleotide sequence: TGCAGTGGTCAAGGGGCGGATACGCAGTATTTT. This codes for CSGQGADTQYF.

This clonotype turned up a few times. This chain uses TRBV28 with TRBJ2-4; TRBD2 agrees at 7 bases. Germline V gene sequence: CDR1 MDHEN, CDR2 SYDVKM. The CDR3 has 12 residues. V lost 10 bases, J lost 1 base, and 1 base stayed unmatched. For the CDR3, the DNA is TGTGCCACCGGGGGGGCCAAAAACATTCAGTACTTC. Residues: CATGGAKNIQYF.